This T cell receptor beta chain was identified during a study of shared clonotypes between healthy human individuals. Repertoires were generated with immunoSEQ multiplex PCR, while TCRdb's copy carries only in-frame clones and drops some. The table shows about 380,000 clones, with around 96% occurring only once. Germline V CDR1 and CDR2: MDHEN, SYDVKM. V lost 5 bases to trimming and J lost 4 bases; unmatched junction nucleotides: 22. The CDR3 length is 21 residues. The sequence was collected from a man aged 30 to 45 in good health. What was sequenced was memory CD8+ T cells sorted from blood. Subset noted: CD45RO+ cells pooled with CCR7-negative TemRA cells. The chain combines TRBV28 with TRBJ2-5, with 13 bases fitting TRBD2. This CDR3 is CASSEGIPPPGLAGLGETQYF. The CDR3 nucleotides read TGTGCCAGCAGTGAGGGGATTCCCCCACCGGGACTAGCGGGATTAGGAGAGACCCAGTACTTC. Looking up the rest from reference TRBV28 and TRBJ2-5 gives the full variable domain: DVKVTQSSRYLVKRTGEKVFLECVQDMDHENMFWYRQDPGLGLRLIYFSYDVKMKEKGDIPEGYSVSREKKERFSLILESASTNQTSMYLCASSEGIPPPGLAGLGETQYFGPGTRLLVL.